Below, one T cell receptor beta chain is given with its context. This clonotype has only a few counts. Its antigen is still unknown. Base qualities are not recorded, but no much larger clone differs from it by a single base. Receptors were amplified or captured by 5' RACE. The sequencer listed for this sample is Illumina HiSeq 2000. A universal primer binding site was introduced by template switching, and a unique molecular identifier was present in the final cDNA, enabling accurate counting of TCR cDNA molecules. Specific primers in the conserved constant-segment region were used to synthesize first-strand cDNA for TCR alpha and beta chains. To control for contamination, each cDNA library was double barcoded with a SMART-Mk sample barcode plus Illumina barcodes. TruSeq adapter sequences, together with Illumina sample barcodes, were added in two successive PCR steps. Sequencing of the TCR alpha and beta cDNA libraries was done on the Illumina HiSeq platform using custom primers. Under the source paper's analysis protocol: MiGEC was used to process raw reads and extract unique molecular identifiers, and MiXCR was used to find CDR3 positions. Recombination models were inferred per individual with the repgenHMM and IGoR tools using an EM algorithm. Shared clonotypes were analyzed with the tcR package in R, and sharing was normalized by the product of cloneset sizes. Out-of-frame nonproductive sequences were analyzed to study raw recombination free of thymic and clonal selection effects. TCRdb handled the public reads itself, with Q25 trimming in fastp and clone calling in MiXCR, and kept productive beta chains. Identical CDR3 protein sequences are pooled into one entry, listed with their most common genes and DNA. The V and J calls were not made by the authors but by TCRdb's processing. Counted in this sample were around 300,000 distinct CDR3 sequences; about 8.1% of them appeared once. The top ten clones comprise 2.1% of the sample.

These data originate in a study of identical twins listed by TCRdb under 2016. Looking at the study overall: To test whether fetal clonotypes persist, the study used deep sequencing on TCR alpha and beta repertoires from monozygotic twins, unrelated adults of various ages, and cord blood. To rule out contamination, replicate twin experiments were performed at different times with different library preparation protocols.

Every donor in the study was a healthy Caucasian. The twin cohort consisted of three pairs of female monozygotic twins, all aged roughly 18 to 29 years. Miltenyi CD45RO+ enrichment and human naive T-cell isolation kits were used to isolate memory (CD45RO+) and naive T cells from PBMC. Study-wide conclusions, independent of this receptor: Out-of-frame TCR alpha sharing in monozygotic twins was systematically underestimated by recombination models, whereas sharing between unrelated individuals was in agreement with the recombination models. Because the same donors could not be followed over many years, the conclusions depended on cross-sectional statistical analysis. The excess sharing between twins in beta out-of-frame sequences was weaker because fewer shared sequences reduced the signal-to-noise ratio. Compared with coincidental sharing between unrelated individuals, an excess of low generation-probability sequences was observed among out-of-frame TCR alpha sequences shared between twins. Abundant cord blood beta clonotypes had fewer insertions, young adult naive repertoires showed a similar but weaker trend, and memory repertoires showed no such trend. Invariant T cells such as MAIT and iNKT could partly confound zero-insertion analyses, though diverse VJ usage argued against this for most clonotypes.

Separately, the same data were catalogued under a study of yellow fever vaccine responses in identical twins. As that second study puts it: According to the authors, the vaccine-induced T cell response in identical twins seemed to be partly convergent and partly specific to each individual. In the study, vaccine-responding T cell clones were precisely tracked in identical twins.

Sample: memory (CD45RO+) T cells sorted from blood. What this sample's cell subset or site label stands for: CD45RO+ enriched T cells. The TCR originated in a young woman in good health.

The DNA sequence is given as TGTGCCAGCATGTTGACAGATACGCAGTATTTT. It codes for CASMLTDTQYF. The rearranged segments are TRBV12-3 or TRBV12-4 and TRBJ2-3; the D gene assignment is ambiguous. V loses 7 bases of germline sequence and J loses 3 bases, and the interval between the two ends is 5 bases. The CDR3 numbers 11 residues from cysteine through phenylalanine. Just the 33-base CDR3 DNA is kept, in frame starting at base 1.